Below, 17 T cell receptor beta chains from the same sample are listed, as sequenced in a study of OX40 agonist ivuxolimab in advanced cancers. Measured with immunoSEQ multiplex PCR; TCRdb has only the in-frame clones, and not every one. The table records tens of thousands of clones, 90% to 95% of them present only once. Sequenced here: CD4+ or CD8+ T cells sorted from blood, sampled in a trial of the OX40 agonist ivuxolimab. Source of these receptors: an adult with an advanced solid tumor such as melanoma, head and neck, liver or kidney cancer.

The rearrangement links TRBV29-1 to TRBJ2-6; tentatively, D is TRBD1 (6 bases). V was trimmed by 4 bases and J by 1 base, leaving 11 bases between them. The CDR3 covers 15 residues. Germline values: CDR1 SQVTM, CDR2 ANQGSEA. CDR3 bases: TGCAGCGTTGGGAGGACAGTTTCTGGGGCCAACGTCCTGACTTTC. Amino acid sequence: CSVGRTVSGANVLTF.

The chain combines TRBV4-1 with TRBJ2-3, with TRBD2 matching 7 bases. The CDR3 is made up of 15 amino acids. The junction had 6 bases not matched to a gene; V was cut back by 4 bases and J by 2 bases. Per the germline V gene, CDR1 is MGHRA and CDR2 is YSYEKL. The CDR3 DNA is TGCGCCAGCAGCCTAGAAGCGGGGAACACAGATACGCAGTATTTT. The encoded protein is CASSLEAGNTDTQYF.

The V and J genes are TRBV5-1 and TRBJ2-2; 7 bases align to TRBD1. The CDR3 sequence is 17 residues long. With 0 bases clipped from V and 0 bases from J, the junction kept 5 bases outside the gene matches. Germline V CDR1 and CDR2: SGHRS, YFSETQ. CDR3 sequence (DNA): TGCGCCAGCAGCTTGGGGCCCGGGACAGCGAACACCGGGGAGCTGTTTTTT. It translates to CASSLGPGTANTGELFF.

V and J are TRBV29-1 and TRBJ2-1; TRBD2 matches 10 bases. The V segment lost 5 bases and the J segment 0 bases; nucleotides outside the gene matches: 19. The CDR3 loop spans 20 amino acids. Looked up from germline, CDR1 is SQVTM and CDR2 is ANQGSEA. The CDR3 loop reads CSVLGIAGGPAPSSYNEQFF. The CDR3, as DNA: TGCAGCGTTCTCGGGATAGCGGGAGGCCCCGCTCCGAGCTCCTACAATGAGCAGTTCTTC.

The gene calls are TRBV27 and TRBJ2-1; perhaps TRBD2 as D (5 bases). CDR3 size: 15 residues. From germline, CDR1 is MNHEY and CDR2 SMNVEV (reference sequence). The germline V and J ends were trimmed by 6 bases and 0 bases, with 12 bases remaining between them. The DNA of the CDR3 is TGTGCCAGCAGAATAACTGGGAGCTCCTACAATGAGCAGTTCTTC. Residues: CASRITGSSYNEQFF.

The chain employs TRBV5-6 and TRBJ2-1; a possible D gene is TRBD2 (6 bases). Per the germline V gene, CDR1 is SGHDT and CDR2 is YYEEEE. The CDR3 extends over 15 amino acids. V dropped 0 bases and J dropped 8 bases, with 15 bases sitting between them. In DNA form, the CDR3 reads TGTGCCAGCAGCTTGGGGCTAGCGCGTTTAGATGAGCAGTTCTTC. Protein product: CASSLGLARLDEQFF.

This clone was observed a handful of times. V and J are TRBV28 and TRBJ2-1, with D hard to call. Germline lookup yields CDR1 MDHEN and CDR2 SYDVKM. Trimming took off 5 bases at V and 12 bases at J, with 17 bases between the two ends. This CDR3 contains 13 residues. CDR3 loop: CASSPITGSAQFF. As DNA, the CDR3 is TGTGCCAGCAGTCCAATAACGGGTTCGGCGCAGTTCTTC.

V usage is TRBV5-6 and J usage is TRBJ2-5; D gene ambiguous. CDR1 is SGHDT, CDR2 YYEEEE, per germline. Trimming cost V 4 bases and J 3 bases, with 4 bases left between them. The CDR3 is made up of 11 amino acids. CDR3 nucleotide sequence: TGTGCCAGCAGCATGGAAGAGACCCAGTACTTC. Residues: CASSMEETQYF.

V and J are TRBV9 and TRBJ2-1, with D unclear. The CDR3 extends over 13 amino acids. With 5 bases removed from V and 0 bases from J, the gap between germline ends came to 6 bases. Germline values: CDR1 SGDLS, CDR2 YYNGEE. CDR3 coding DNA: TGTGCCAGCAGTGGTAGCTCCTACAATGAGCAGTTCTTC. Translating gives CASSGSSYNEQFF.

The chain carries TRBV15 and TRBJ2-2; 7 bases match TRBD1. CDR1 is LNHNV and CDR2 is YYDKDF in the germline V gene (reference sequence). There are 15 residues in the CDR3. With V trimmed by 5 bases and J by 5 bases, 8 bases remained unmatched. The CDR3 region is CATSSRGSGTGELFF. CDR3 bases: TGTGCCACCAGCTCCAGGGGGTCTGGGACCGGGGAGCTGTTTTTT.

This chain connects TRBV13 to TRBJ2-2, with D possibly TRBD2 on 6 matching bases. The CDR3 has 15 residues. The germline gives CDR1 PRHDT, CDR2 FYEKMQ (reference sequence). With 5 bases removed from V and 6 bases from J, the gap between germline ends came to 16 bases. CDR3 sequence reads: CASSPGLERAGELFF. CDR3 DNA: TGTGCCAGCAGCCCAGGGCTGGAGCGGGCCGGGGAGCTGTTTTTT.

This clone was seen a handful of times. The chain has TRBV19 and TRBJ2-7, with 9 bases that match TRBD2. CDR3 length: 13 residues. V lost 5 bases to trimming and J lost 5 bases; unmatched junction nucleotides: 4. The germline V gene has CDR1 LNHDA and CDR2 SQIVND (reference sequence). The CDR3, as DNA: TGTGCCAGTAGTGATGCTAGCGGGAACGAGCAGTACTTC. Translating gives CASSDASGNEQYF.

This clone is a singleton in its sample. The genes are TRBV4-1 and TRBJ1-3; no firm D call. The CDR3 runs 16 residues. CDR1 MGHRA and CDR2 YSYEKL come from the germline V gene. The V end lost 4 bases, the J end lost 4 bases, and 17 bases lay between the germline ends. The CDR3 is CASSLTSLVAGNTIYF. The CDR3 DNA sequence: TGCGCCAGCAGCCTTACCTCCTTGGTTGCAGGAAACACCATATATTTT.

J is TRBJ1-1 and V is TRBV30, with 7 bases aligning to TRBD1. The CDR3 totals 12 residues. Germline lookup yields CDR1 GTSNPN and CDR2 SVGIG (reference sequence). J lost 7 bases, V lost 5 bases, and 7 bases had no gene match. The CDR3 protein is CAWGDSPYEAFF. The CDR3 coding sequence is TGTGCCTGGGGGGACAGCCCATATGAAGCTTTCTTT.

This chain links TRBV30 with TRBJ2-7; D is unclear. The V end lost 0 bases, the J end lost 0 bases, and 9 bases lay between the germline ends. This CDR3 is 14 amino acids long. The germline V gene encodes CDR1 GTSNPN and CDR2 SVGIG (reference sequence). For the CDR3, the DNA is TGTGCCTGGAGTGTAGAAATTTCCTCCTACGAGCAGTACTTC. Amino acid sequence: CAWSVEISSYEQYF.

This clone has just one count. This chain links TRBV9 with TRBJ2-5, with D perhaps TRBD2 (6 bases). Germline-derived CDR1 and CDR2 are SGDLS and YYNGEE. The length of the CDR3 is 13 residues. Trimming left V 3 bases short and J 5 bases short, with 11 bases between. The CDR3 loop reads CASSEGGYETQYF. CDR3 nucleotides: TGTGCCAGCAGCGAGGGAGGTTACGAGACCCAGTACTTC.

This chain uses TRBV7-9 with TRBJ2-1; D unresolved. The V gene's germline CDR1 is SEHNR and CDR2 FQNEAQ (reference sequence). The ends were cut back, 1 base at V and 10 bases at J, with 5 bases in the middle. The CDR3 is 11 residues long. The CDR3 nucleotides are TGTGCCAGCAGCTTAGTTTGGGAGCAGTTCTTC. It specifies CASSLVWEQFF.